The present T cell receptor (beta chain) was sequenced within a study of blood T cell repertoires in COVID-19. Study-wide context: The study counted Cohort 3 donors as recovered given two negative PCRs, clearance, or symptom resolution. COVID-19 samples collected from the United States, Italy and Spain covered acute and convalescent phases. PBMCs, B-cell-depleted T cells, or T cells provided the cDNA or gDNA that made up the material.

The germline V and J ends were trimmed by 5 bases and 2 bases, with 16 bases remaining between them. CDR1 SGHTA and CDR2 FQGNSA come from the germline V gene. CDR3 length equals 15 residues. Participants reported their clinical history, and cohort assignment relied on those reports. The table came from immunoSEQ multiplex PCR; TCRdb's copy has only in-frame clones and leaves some out. Of roughly 210,000 clones in the sample, roughly 87% were seen once. The receptor was derived from a man younger than 40 in a cohort exposed to, infected with or recovered from COVID-19 (not recorded which). Input material: PBMCs or T cells enriched from blood (not recorded which). This chain connects TRBV7-2 to TRBJ2-7; maybe TRBD2 (6 bases). The CDR3 reads CASSGLRQVPYEQYF. CDR3 in DNA: TGTGCCAGCAGCGGACTACGGCAGGTCCCCTACGAGCAGTACTTC.